What follows is one T cell receptor (beta chain) and its context. Its matching antigen is unknown. Only in-frame clones appear in the TCRdb table, and some are missing; sequencing was by immunoSEQ multiplex PCR. The table records about 120,000 clones, approximately 92% of them present only once. This record comes from a study of T cell responses to AZD1222 COVID-19 vaccine. Study summary: Second doses that came at about 4 or about 12 weeks were put together. Study results and caveats: Close to half of spike-specific TCRs reportedly recognize unmutated variant regions. Donors in the cohort were predominantly white British and more often female, and clonal diversity was possibly underestimated.

Germline loops: CDR1 SGHTA, CDR2 FQGNSA. The CDR3 has 14 residues. Unmatched junction bases numbered 6, after V lost 5 bases and J lost 6 bases. The J gene is TRBJ2-1, the V gene TRBV7-2; TRBD2 agrees at 8 bases. The source was peripheral blood, collected on day 0 of AZD1222 vaccination. The source of this sequence is an adult in good health. As DNA, the CDR3 is TGTGCCAGCAGCCTGACCGGGACTAGCAATGAGCAGTTCTTC. It is translated as CASSLTGTSNEQFF.